The rows below give T cell receptor beta chains drawn from one sample of a study of blood T cell repertoires in COVID-19. Repertoires were generated with immunoSEQ multiplex PCR, while TCRdb's copy carries only in-frame clones and drops some. The repertoire consists of about 300,000 clones, with approximately 88% occurring once and the leading ten covering 1.4% to 1.5%. Sequenced material: peripheral blood. These receptors were taken from a human donor with COVID-19, enrolled during active disease. The donor label of this sample is uncertain. Each CDR3 is given with its conserved first and last residue. The order of the fields is V gene, J gene, D gene, clone size, CDR3 length, CDR3 DNA, CDR3 protein. D genes are given only for firm matches. The listing skips clone size in some rows; elsewhere it reads once, few, many or a size class.

>TRBV18|TRBJ2-2|-|-|16
TGTGCCAGCTCACGGGGACTTAAGCCCGAAACCGGGGAGCTGTTTTTT
CASSRGLKPETGELFF
>TRBV7-9|TRBJ1-1|-|-|12
TGTGCCAGCAGCTCGCAGGGAGGGGAAGCTTTCTTT
CASSSQGGEAFF
>TRBV7-2|TRBJ2-7|TRBD1|-|14
TGTGCCAGCAGCTTAGAAACAGGGGGGACGGAGCAGTACTTC
CASSLETGGTEQYF
>TRBV7-3|TRBJ2-2|-|-|13
TGTGCCAGCAGCCCCCAGGGCACCGGGGAGCTGTTTTTT
CASSPQGTGELFF
>TRBV25-1|TRBJ1-6|TRBD1|-|17
TGTGCCAGCAGTGACTCGGACAGGACGGGGGATAATTCACCCCTCCACTTT
CASSDSDRTGDNSPLHF
>TRBV7-2|TRBJ2-7|TRBD1|-|15
TGTGCCAGCAGCTCCCCAGGGGGACCGGACTACGAGCAGTACTTC
CASSSPGGPDYEQYF
>TRBV11-2|TRBJ1-1|-|-|11
TGTGCCAGCAGCTTGGAGAGTGGGGCTTTCTTT
CASSLESGAFF
>TRBV3-1/TRBV3-2|TRBJ2-7|-|-|14
TGTGCCAGCAGCCCCGACGGGGGAGTGTACGAGCAGTACTTC
CASSPDGGVYEQYF
>TRBV27|TRBJ1-1|TRBD1|-|15
TGTGCCAGCAGTCCTTTGACAGGGAGGTACACTGAAGCTTTCTTT
CASSPLTGRYTEAFF
>TRBV9|TRBJ2-1|TRBD2|-|17
TGTGCCAGCAGCCCCCTAGCGGGAGCGGCCCCCTACAATGAGCAGTTCTTC
CASSPLAGAAPYNEQFF
>TRBV11-2|TRBJ2-3|-|-|12
TGTGCCAGCAGCGCAGCGGGAGATACGCAGTATTTT
CASSAAGDTQYF
>TRBV19|TRBJ1-5|TRBD1|-|13
TGTGCCAGTAATAGACAGGGAAATCAGCCCCAGCATTTT
CASNRQGNQPQHF
>TRBV5-1|TRBJ1-1|TRBD1|-|15
TGCGCCAGCAGGAGGGGACAGGGGGGGACCACTGAAGCTTTCTTT
CASRRGQGGTTEAFF
>TRBV7-3|TRBJ1-6|-|-|15
TGTGCCAGCAGCCCGAGAGGCGAGGGTAATTCACCCCTCCACTTT
CASSPRGEGNSPLHF
>TRBV7-2|TRBJ2-3|TRBD1|once|15
TGTGCCAGCAGCCAAACAGGGGCCGGGGCAGATACGCAGTATTTT
CASSQTGAGADTQYF
>TRBV27|TRBJ1-2|TRBD1|-|17
TGTGCCAGCAGTTCCGATCCCCTTGGACAGGGACTCAATGGCTACACCTTC
CASSSDPLGQGLNGYTF
>TRBV7-8|TRBJ1-2|TRBD1|-|14
TGTGCCAGCAGCCCGGGACAGAAGAACTATGGCTACACCTTC
CASSPGQKNYGYTF
>TRBV14|TRBJ2-1|TRBD2|once|12
TGTGCCAGCAGCTCTAGCGGGATGTCCCAGTTCTTC
CASSSSGMSQFF
>TRBV19|TRBJ2-7|-|-|14
TGTGCCAGTAGTGTCGGACAGCACAACTACGAGCAGTACTTC
CASSVGQHNYEQYF
>TRBV28|TRBJ1-2|TRBD1|-|14
TGTGCCAGCAGTTTAGGAGGGGGCTACTATGGCTACACCTTC
CASSLGGGYYGYTF
>TRBV28|TRBJ1-6|-|-|13
TGTGCCAGCAGCTCCGTTGGAGATTCACCCCTCCACTTT
CASSSVGDSPLHF
>TRBV19|TRBJ2-1|TRBD2|-|17
TGTGCCAGTAGTAGGGGATGGGGGACTAGCGGTTACAATGAGCAGTTCTTC
CASSRGWGTSGYNEQFF